Listed below are T cell receptor beta chains from one sample, sequenced in a study of patients and donors after allogeneic stem cell transplantation. TCRdb independently ran MiXCR on the RT-PCR reads; one entry per CDR3 protein. Here the sample spans fewer than 30,000 distinct CDR3 sequences, approximately 39% being singletons. The specimen sequenced was blood, either unsorted or a sorted T cell fraction (not recorded which). Receptors originate from a human donor who was either an allogeneic HSCT recipient or a stem cell or donor lymphocyte infusion donor (not recorded which). It is not recorded whose cells these are; they may come from a transplant donor. Each CDR3 is given with its conserved first and last residue. Fields, in order: clone size, CDR3 length, D gene, V gene, J gene, CDR3 protein, CDR3 DNA. A D gene is named only where the DNA matches it firmly. A row's size may be missing; if present it is once, few, many or a size class.

abundance: .
len: 14
d_gene: .
v_gene: TRBV27
j_gene: TRBJ1-5
CDR3aa: CASSLEGIGGPQHF
CDR3nt: TGTGCCAGCAGTTTAGAGGGGATTGGAGGGCCCCAGCATTTT

abundance: .
len: 15
d_gene: TRBD1
v_gene: TRBV6-2/TRBV6-3
j_gene: TRBJ2-7
CDR3aa: CASSTPSTGAYEQYF
CDR3nt: TGTGCCAGCAGTACCCCTTCAACAGGGGCCTACGAGCAGTACTTC

abundance: .
len: 14
d_gene: .
v_gene: TRBV5-4
j_gene: TRBJ1-6
CDR3aa: CASSGSTDNSPLHF
CDR3nt: TGTGCCAGCAGCGGGTCGACAGATAATTCACCCCTCCACTTT

abundance: .
len: 14
d_gene: .
v_gene: TRBV27
j_gene: TRBJ1-2
CDR3aa: CASSLSRENYGYTF
CDR3nt: TGTGCCAGCAGTTTATCGCGGGAGAACTATGGCTACACCTTC

abundance: .
len: 16
d_gene: .
v_gene: TRBV18
j_gene: TRBJ1-3
CDR3aa: CASSLSWTVSGNTIYF
CDR3nt: TGTGCCAGCTCACTTTCCTGGACAGTCTCTGGAAACACCATATATTTT

abundance: few
len: 13
d_gene: .
v_gene: TRBV9
j_gene: TRBJ1-1
CDR3aa: CASRGDGNTEAFF
CDR3nt: TGTGCCAGCAGGGGGGACGGGAACACTGAAGCTTTCTTT

abundance: .
len: 15
d_gene: TRBD1
v_gene: TRBV12-3/TRBV12-4
j_gene: TRBJ2-3
CDR3aa: CASNPGQANTDTQYF
CDR3nt: TGTGCCAGCAACCCGGGACAGGCGAACACAGATACGCAGTATTTT

abundance: .
len: 14
d_gene: .
v_gene: TRBV14
j_gene: TRBJ1-6
CDR3aa: CASSQGRRDSPLHF
CDR3nt: TGTGCCAGCAGCCAGGGAAGAAGGGATTCACCCCTCCACTTT

abundance: large
len: 15
d_gene: .
v_gene: TRBV6-2/TRBV6-3
j_gene: TRBJ2-7
CDR3aa: CASSSFQGETYEQYF
CDR3nt: TGTGCCAGCAGTTCCTTTCAGGGAGAGACCTACGAGCAGTACTTC

abundance: .
len: 12
d_gene: .
v_gene: TRBV6-5
j_gene: TRBJ1-4
CDR3aa: CASSRDNEKLFF
CDR3nt: TGTGCCAGCAGCAGGGATAATGAAAAACTGTTTTTT

abundance: .
len: 15
d_gene: TRBD1
v_gene: TRBV12-3/TRBV12-4
j_gene: TRBJ2-2
CDR3aa: CASRPTGVDTGELFF
CDR3nt: TGTGCCAGCAGGCCAACAGGGGTTGACACCGGGGAGCTGTTTTTT

abundance: once
len: 15
d_gene: TRBD2
v_gene: TRBV28
j_gene: TRBJ2-3
CDR3aa: CASRVIAGARDTQYF
CDR3nt: TGTGCCAGCAGAGTTATAGCGGGAGCGAGAGATACGCAGTATTTT

abundance: few
len: 13
d_gene: .
v_gene: TRBV20-1
j_gene: TRBJ1-1
CDR3aa: CSASGTMNTEAFF
CDR3nt: TGCAGTGCGTCCGGGACCATGAACACTGAAGCTTTCTTT

abundance: few
len: 16
d_gene: TRBD1
v_gene: TRBV6-5
j_gene: TRBJ1-6
CDR3aa: CASSSDRAGYNSPLHF
CDR3nt: TGTGCCAGCAGTTCGGACAGGGCTGGGTATAATTCACCCCTCCACTTT

abundance: few
len: 16
d_gene: TRBD1
v_gene: TRBV4-2
j_gene: TRBJ1-4
CDR3aa: CASSQEPRQGGEKLFF
CDR3nt: TGTGCCAGCAGCCAAGAACCCCGGCAGGGGGGTGAAAAACTGTTTTTT

abundance: few
len: 16
d_gene: TRBD1
v_gene: TRBV4-1
j_gene: TRBJ2-7
CDR3aa: CASSQERTGSSYEQYF
CDR3nt: TGCGCCAGCAGCCAAGAGAGGACAGGGAGCTCCTACGAGCAGTACTTC

abundance: .
len: 14
d_gene: .
v_gene: TRBV12-3/TRBV12-4
j_gene: TRBJ1-3
CDR3aa: CASIRLWLGNTIYF
CDR3nt: TGTGCCAGCATCCGGCTTTGGCTCGGAAACACCATATATTTT

abundance: once
len: 13
d_gene: .
v_gene: TRBV24-1
j_gene: TRBJ2-3
CDR3aa: CATGSGREDTQYF
CDR3nt: TGTGCCACCGGCTCAGGTCGGGAAGATACGCAGTATTTT

abundance: .
len: 14
d_gene: .
v_gene: TRBV7-8
j_gene: TRBJ2-2
CDR3aa: CASSSFANTGELFF
CDR3nt: TGTGCCAGCAGCTCTTTTGCCAACACCGGGGAGCTGTTTTTT

abundance: many
len: 13
d_gene: TRBD1
v_gene: TRBV29-1
j_gene: TRBJ2-7
CDR3aa: CSVAGQGSVEQYF
CDR3nt: TGCAGCGTTGCGGGACAGGGTTCGGTCGAGCAGTACTTC

abundance: .
len: 15
d_gene: .
v_gene: TRBV5-6
j_gene: TRBJ2-1
CDR3aa: CASSYPGNTGSEQFF
CDR3nt: TGTGCCAGCAGCTATCCGGGAAATACCGGGAGTGAGCAGTTCTTC

abundance: few
len: 17
d_gene: .
v_gene: TRBV7-9
j_gene: TRBJ1-4
CDR3aa: CASSLASNTAANEKLFF
CDR3nt: TGTGCCAGCAGCTTAGCCTCAAATACCGCAGCTAATGAAAAACTGTTTTTT

abundance: many
len: 15
d_gene: TRBD1
v_gene: TRBV12-3/TRBV12-4
j_gene: TRBJ1-5
CDR3aa: CASSLRQGDVQPQHF
CDR3nt: TGTGCCAGCAGTTTACGACAGGGGGACGTCCAGCCCCAGCATTTT

abundance: .
len: 12
d_gene: .
v_gene: TRBV4-1
j_gene: TRBJ2-1
CDR3aa: CASSRGYNEQFF
CDR3nt: TGCGCCAGCAGCCGAGGATACAATGAGCAGTTCTTC

abundance: many
len: 13
d_gene: .
v_gene: TRBV3-1
j_gene: TRBJ1-2
CDR3aa: CASSQVGSYGYTF
CDR3nt: TGTGCCAGCAGCCAAGTGGGTTCTTATGGCTACACCTTC

abundance: few
len: 17
d_gene: TRBD2
v_gene: TRBV4-1
j_gene: TRBJ2-5
CDR3aa: CASSQDSVLAVQETQYF
CDR3nt: TGCGCCAGCAGCCAAGATTCCGTACTAGCGGTACAAGAGACCCAGTACTTC

abundance: .
len: 15
d_gene: .
v_gene: TRBV7-9
j_gene: TRBJ2-1
CDR3aa: CASSLEGRGDDEQFF
CDR3nt: TGTGCCAGCAGCTTAGAGGGCAGGGGGGACGATGAGCAGTTCTTC

abundance: .
len: 14
d_gene: .
v_gene: TRBV12-3/TRBV12-4
j_gene: TRBJ2-7
CDR3aa: CASSLSVGVREQYF
CDR3nt: TGTGCCAGCAGTTTATCGGTCGGGGTTCGCGAGCAGTACTTC

abundance: .
len: 13
d_gene: .
v_gene: TRBV18
j_gene: TRBJ1-6
CDR3aa: CASSPTENSPLHF
CDR3nt: TGTGCCAGCTCACCGACAGAAAATTCACCACTCCACTTT

abundance: .
len: 14
d_gene: .
v_gene: TRBV5-1
j_gene: TRBJ1-6
CDR3aa: CASSLSVTNSPLHF
CDR3nt: TGCGCCAGCAGCTTGTCAGTGACTAATTCACCCCTCCACTTT

abundance: few
len: 16
d_gene: TRBD1
v_gene: TRBV7-2
j_gene: TRBJ1-5
CDR3aa: CASSLGTGRGNQPQHF
CDR3nt: TGTGCCAGCAGCTTGGGGACAGGGCGAGGCAATCAGCCCCAGCATTTT

abundance: few
len: 17
d_gene: .
v_gene: TRBV11-2
j_gene: TRBJ2-3
CDR3aa: CASSLHLRDTSTDTQYF
CDR3nt: TGTGCCAGCAGCCTCCACCTCCGGGACACCAGCACAGATACGCAGTATTTT

abundance: .
len: 15
d_gene: .
v_gene: TRBV18
j_gene: TRBJ2-1
CDR3aa: CASSPHVGEYNEQFF
CDR3nt: TGTGCCAGCTCACCGCACGTCGGAGAATACAATGAGCAGTTCTTC

abundance: few
len: 14
d_gene: .
v_gene: TRBV2
j_gene: TRBJ1-5
CDR3aa: CASSGTFGNQPQHF
CDR3nt: TGTGCCAGCAGTGGGACATTCGGCAATCAGCCCCAGCATTTT

abundance: .
len: 15
d_gene: .
v_gene: TRBV5-1
j_gene: TRBJ1-2
CDR3aa: CASSLDRPGTYAYTF
CDR3nt: TGCGCCAGCAGCTTGGATCGTCCAGGGACCTATGCCTACACCTTC

abundance: many
len: 12
d_gene: TRBD1
v_gene: TRBV29-1
j_gene: TRBJ1-1
CDR3aa: CSVVPGGAEAFF
CDR3nt: TGCAGCGTTGTTCCAGGGGGAGCAGAAGCTTTCTTT

abundance: .
len: 14
d_gene: TRBD1
v_gene: TRBV14
j_gene: TRBJ1-1
CDR3aa: CASSQGQGNTEAFF
CDR3nt: TGTGCCAGCAGCCAAGGACAGGGGAACACTGAAGCTTTCTTT

abundance: few
len: 16
d_gene: .
v_gene: TRBV12-3/TRBV12-4
j_gene: TRBJ1-3
CDR3aa: CASSLISTLSGNTIYF
CDR3nt: TGTGCCAGCAGTTTAATCTCGACGCTCTCTGGAAACACCATATATTTT

abundance: few
len: 16
d_gene: TRBD2
v_gene: TRBV7-6
j_gene: TRBJ2-2
CDR3aa: CASSALAGGGTGELFF
CDR3nt: TGTGCCAGCAGCGCACTAGCGGGAGGAGGAACCGGGGAGCTGTTTTTT

abundance: .
len: 12
d_gene: .
v_gene: TRBV7-9
j_gene: TRBJ2-1
CDR3aa: CASSLDYNEQFF
CDR3nt: TGTGCCAGCAGCTTAGACTACAATGAGCAGTTCTTC

abundance: .
len: 18
d_gene: TRBD1
v_gene: TRBV6-6
j_gene: TRBJ1-2
CDR3aa: CASSYSIRTGGSGNGYTF
CDR3nt: TGTGCCAGCAGTTACTCGATCCGGACAGGGGGTTCAGGGAATGGCTACACCTTC

abundance: .
len: 15
d_gene: .
v_gene: TRBV28
j_gene: TRBJ1-5
CDR3aa: CASRSDSLGNQPQHF
CDR3nt: TGTGCCAGCAGATCCGACAGCTTGGGGAATCAGCCCCAGCATTTT

abundance: medium-sized
len: 11
d_gene: .
v_gene: TRBV2
j_gene: TRBJ2-5
CDR3aa: CASSVSETQYF
CDR3nt: TGTGCCAGCAGTGTATCAGAGACCCAGTACTTC

abundance: few
len: 15
d_gene: .
v_gene: TRBV7-2
j_gene: TRBJ1-1
CDR3aa: CASSPRGGRFGEAFF
CDR3nt: TGTGCCAGCAGCCCGAGAGGAGGTCGGTTCGGTGAAGCTTTCTTT

abundance: .
len: 15
d_gene: .
v_gene: TRBV20-1
j_gene: TRBJ1-1
CDR3aa: CSARAAMGADTEAFF
CDR3nt: TGCAGTGCTAGAGCTGCCATGGGCGCTGACACTGAAGCTTTCTTT

abundance: .
len: 12
d_gene: TRBD1
v_gene: TRBV5-1
j_gene: TRBJ2-7
CDR3aa: CASSPDRDQQYF
CDR3nt: TGCGCCAGCAGCCCGGACAGGGACCAGCAGTACTTC

abundance: .
len: 14
d_gene: TRBD1
v_gene: TRBV20-1
j_gene: TRBJ1-1
CDR3aa: CSAGKQGRVTEAFF
CDR3nt: TGCAGTGCCGGAAAACAGGGGCGCGTCACTGAAGCTTTCTTT

abundance: few
len: 18
d_gene: TRBD2
v_gene: TRBV4-2
j_gene: TRBJ2-3
CDR3aa: CASSHGTSGGSSTDTQYF
CDR3nt: TGTGCCAGCAGCCACGGGACTAGCGGGGGATCTAGCACAGATACGCAGTATTTT